Presented here are 19 T cell receptor beta chains from one specimen sequenced in a study of human T cells and chemical hapten exposure (dated by TCRdb to the early 2020s). Libraries were made using RACE. Reads for this sample came from a NextSeq 500. TCRdb trimmed public reads at Q25 via fastp, called clones via MiXCR and kept in-frame beta chains. CDR3 protein duplicates are merged, each entry listing the most common genes and DNA. The sample has 180,000 or so distinct CDR3 sequences on record, approximately 20% of them singletons. The ten most abundant clones make up about 6.7% of the sample. The time point label of this sample denotes: patch test 1, 2 weeks after DPC sensitization. In light of the paper, this sample's treatment or condition label describes: therapeutic diphenylcyclopropenone sensitization with weekly scalp DPC. The sample in question was whole blood, obtained in connection with sensitization to the hapten diphenylcyclopropenone (DPC). The receptors here all came from a woman aged 50 to 60 with alopecia areata. Some clones in this sample may be carry-over from other donors' samples.

This clonotype was found a few times. The chain has TRBV5-1 and TRBJ2-3; TRBD2 agrees at 8 bases. After removal of 5 bases from V and 1 base from J, the junction contained 6 bases not matched to a gene. There are 15 residues in the CDR3. Germline assignment: CDR1 SGHRS and CDR2 YFSETQ. The CDR3 protein is CASRLGTRGTDTQYF. CDR3 DNA sequence: TGCGCCAGCAGACTCGGGACTAGAGGCACAGATACGCAGTATTTT.

The CDR3 loop is CSANTLAGVPNEQFF. In nucleotides, the CDR3 is TGCAGTGCTAATACTTTAGCGGGAGTCCCCAATGAGCAGTTCTTC. This sequence joins TRBV20-1 and TRBJ2-1, with TRBD2 matching 9 bases. Trimming cost V 4 bases and J 6 bases; bases outside gene matches: 10. The CDR3 runs to 15 residues. Looked up from germline, CDR1 is DFQATT and CDR2 is SNEGSKA (reference sequence).

This clonotype turned up a few times. The chain couples TRBV25-1 to TRBJ2-2; the D is unclear. Germline V CDR1 and CDR2: MGHDK, SYGVNS. The length of the CDR3 is 13 residues. V lost 4 bases and J 7 bases, leaving 10 bases between the germline ends. The CDR3 DNA is TGTGCCAGCAGTGGGACCTTGAACGGGGAGCTGTTTTTT. Its translation is CASSGTLNGELFF.

Only a few counts were recorded for this clonotype. V usage is TRBV27 and J usage is TRBJ1-1; D remains ambiguous. This CDR3 region has 13 residues. CDR1 is MNHEY and CDR2 is SMNVEV in the germline V gene (reference sequence). V was clipped by 4 bases and J by 2 bases, with 8 bases between them. CDR3: CASSSTQNTEAFF. CDR3 DNA: TGTGCCAGCAGTTCTACACAAAACACTGAAGCTTTCTTT.

The chain combines TRBV5-5 with TRBJ2-3; TRBD2 matches 9 bases. From germline, CDR1 is SGHKS and CDR2 YYEKEE (reference sequence). The CDR3 is 16 amino acids. Trimming removed 3 bases from V and 4 bases from J; junction bases left unmatched: 9. CDR3 DNA sequence: TGTGCCAGCAGCTGGGTGGCGGGAGGGACAGCAGATACGCAGTATTTT. Protein: CASSWVAGGTADTQYF.

Points on this clonotype: A much larger clonotype is one base distant, so this may be a read error. This chain uses TRBV27 with TRBJ2-7; D not resolved. Between the trimmed V and J ends, which lost 3 bases and 5 bases, there was a span of 11 bases. Germline V gene data show CDR1 as MNHEY and CDR2 as SMNVEV (reference sequence). This CDR3 region has 13 residues. The CDR3 sequence: CASSFRGENEQYF. The CDR3 nucleotides are TGTGCCAGCAGTTTTAGAGGAGAGAACGAGCAGTACTTC.

This clonotype showed up just a few times. The rearrangement uses TRBV5-1 and TRBJ1-5, with no clear D. This CDR3 is built from 13 residues. Germline CDR1 reads SGHRS; CDR2 reads YFSETQ. V dropped 1 base and J dropped 0 bases, with 2 bases sitting between them. This CDR3 is CASSLTSNQPQHF. CDR3 in DNA: TGCGCCAGCAGCTTGACTAGCAATCAGCCCCAGCATTTT.

The rearrangement links TRBV3-1 to TRBJ2-7, with TRBD2 matching 7 bases. Germline V CDR1 and CDR2: LGHDT, YNNKEL (reference sequence). The length of the CDR3 is 15 residues. The V segment lost 4 bases and the J segment 4 bases; nucleotides outside the gene matches: 10. The chain's CDR3 is CASSRSSGGGYEQYF. The DNA of the CDR3 is TGTGCCAGCAGCCGGAGCTCGGGCGGGGGTTACGAGCAGTACTTC.

The table lists this clonotype with a few counts. The chain carries TRBV9 and TRBJ2-7; 8 bases map to TRBD1. V trimming: 3 bases; J trimming: 4 bases; junction bases outside the gene matches: 12. CDR1 SGDLS and CDR2 YYNGEE come from the germline V gene. This CDR3 is built from 16 residues. As DNA, the CDR3 is TGTGCCAGCAGCGAAAGACAGGGGCAGTTCATTTACGAGCAGTACTTC. Translation gives CASSERQGQFIYEQYF. Filled out from reference TRBV9 and TRBJ2-7, the complete variable domain reads DSGVTQTPKHLITATGQRVTLRCSPRSGDLSVYWYQQSLDQGLQFLIQYYNGEERAKGNILERFSAQQFPDLHSELNLSSLELGDSALYFCASSERQGQFIYEQYFGPGTRLTVT.

This clonotype was recorded a few times. V gene TRBV4-1 combines with J gene TRBJ2-6; D is unclear. This CDR3 region has 15 residues. The V gene lost 4 bases and the J gene lost 3 bases, with 10 bases spanning the gap. Germline V gene data show CDR1 as MGHRA and CDR2 as YSYEKL. The CDR3 DNA reads as TGCGCCAGCAGCCCCCCACACGGTGGGGCCAACGTCCTGACTTTC. Amino acid sequence: CASSPPHGGANVLTF.

This clonotype was observed a few times. CDR3 sequence: CSVGLGDTQYF. DNA of the CDR3: TGCAGCGTTGGGCTTGGCGATACGCAGTATTTT. V usage is TRBV29-1 and J usage is TRBJ2-3; D is uncertain. This CDR3 comprises 11 residues. V dropped 4 bases and J dropped 6 bases, with 8 bases sitting between them. CDR1 SQVTM and CDR2 ANQGSEA come from the germline V gene.

This rearrangement joins TRBV7-2 to TRBJ1-2; possible D gene TRBD1, 6 bases. The CDR3 has 15 amino acids. V lost 5 bases and J 8 bases, leaving 21 bases between the germline ends. Germline V lookup: CDR1 SGHTA, CDR2 FQGNSA. The CDR3 loop is CASSPRTEWPGGYTF. The CDR3 DNA reads TGTGCCAGCAGCCCCCGGACAGAATGGCCAGGCGGCTACACCTTC.

The rearrangement uses TRBV5-1 and TRBJ2-5; TRBD1 matches at 11 bases. This CDR3 contains 15 residues. The germline gives CDR1 SGHRS, CDR2 YFSETQ. The trim removed 4 bases at V and 6 bases at J, leaving 8 bases unmatched. The CDR3 loop reads CASSIGQGAFKTQYF. CDR3 sequence (DNA): TGCGCCAGCAGCATCGGACAGGGGGCATTTAAGACCCAGTACTTC.

This clonotype was counted between two and nine times. The rearrangement links TRBV12-3 or TRBV12-4 to TRBJ2-4; D possibly corresponds to TRBD2 (5 bases). Trimming removed 1 base from V and 0 bases from J, with 10 bases in between. CDR3 size: 16 residues. For the CDR3, the DNA is TGTGCCAGCAGTTTAGGGCGGGTACTAGCCAAAAACATTCAGTACTTC. Translating gives CASSLGRVLAKNIQYF.

CDR3 DNA sequence: TGTGCCAGCAGCGTAGCCGCACAGGGGAATGGCTACACCTTC. Its protein product is CASSVAAQGNGYTF. This rearrangement joins TRBV9 to TRBJ1-2; TRBD1 agrees at 7 bases. This CDR3 contains 14 residues. V lost 0 bases, J lost 6 bases, and 5 bases stayed unmatched. Germline assignment: CDR1 SGDLS and CDR2 YYNGEE.

This clonotype was counted between two and nine times. The chain's CDR3 is CASREGSPNEQFF. The CDR3 coding sequence is TGTGCCAGTAGGGAGGGATCCCCTAATGAGCAGTTCTTC. The rearrangement uses TRBV19 and TRBJ2-1, with TRBD2 as a possible D gene (6 bases). Trimming removed 6 bases from V and 7 bases from J, with 13 bases in between. The length of the CDR3 is 13 residues. Germline V gene sequence: CDR1 LNHDA, CDR2 SQIVND (reference sequence).

This chain joins TRBV10-3 and TRBJ2-7, with TRBD1 matching over 7 bases. Germline trimming cut 6 bases from V and 7 bases from J; bases unmatched to any gene: 6. CDR3 size: 12 residues. Germline-derived CDR1 and CDR2 are ENHRY and SYGVKD. For the CDR3, the DNA is TGTGCCATCAGCCCCGACAGGGAAGAGCAGTACTTC. Its protein is CAISPDREEQYF.

The chain joins TRBV7-9 to TRBJ2-1, with 14 bases identical to TRBD2. The CDR3 extends over 16 amino acids. From germline, CDR1 is SEHNR and CDR2 FQNEAQ (reference sequence). V dropped 4 bases and J dropped 7; count of bases not matched to a gene: 6. CDR3 in amino acids: CASSSSGLAGENEQFF. CDR3 in DNA: TGTGCCAGCAGCTCATCGGGACTAGCGGGAGAAAATGAGCAGTTCTTC.

A few counts support this clonotype. The J gene is TRBJ2-7, the V gene TRBV12-3 or TRBV12-4; 11 positions agree with TRBD1. J lost 9 bases, V lost 5 bases, and 9 bases had no gene match. This CDR3 spans 14 amino acids. The CDR3 sequence is CASSPRDRGSLQYF. The CDR3 coding sequence is TGTGCCAGCAGTCCAAGGGACAGGGGGTCTTTGCAGTACTTC.